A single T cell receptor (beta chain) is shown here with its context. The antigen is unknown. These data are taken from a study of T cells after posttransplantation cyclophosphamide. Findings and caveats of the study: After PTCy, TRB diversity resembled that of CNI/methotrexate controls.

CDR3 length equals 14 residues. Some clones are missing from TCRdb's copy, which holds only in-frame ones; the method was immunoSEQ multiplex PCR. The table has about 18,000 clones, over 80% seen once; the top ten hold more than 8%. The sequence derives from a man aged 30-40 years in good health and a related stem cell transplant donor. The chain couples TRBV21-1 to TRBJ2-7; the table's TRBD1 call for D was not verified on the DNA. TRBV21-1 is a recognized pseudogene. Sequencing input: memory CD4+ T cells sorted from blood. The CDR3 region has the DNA TGTGCCAGCAGCAAAGAGGGGATGTTCTACGAGCAGTACTTC. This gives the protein CASSKEGMFYEQYF.